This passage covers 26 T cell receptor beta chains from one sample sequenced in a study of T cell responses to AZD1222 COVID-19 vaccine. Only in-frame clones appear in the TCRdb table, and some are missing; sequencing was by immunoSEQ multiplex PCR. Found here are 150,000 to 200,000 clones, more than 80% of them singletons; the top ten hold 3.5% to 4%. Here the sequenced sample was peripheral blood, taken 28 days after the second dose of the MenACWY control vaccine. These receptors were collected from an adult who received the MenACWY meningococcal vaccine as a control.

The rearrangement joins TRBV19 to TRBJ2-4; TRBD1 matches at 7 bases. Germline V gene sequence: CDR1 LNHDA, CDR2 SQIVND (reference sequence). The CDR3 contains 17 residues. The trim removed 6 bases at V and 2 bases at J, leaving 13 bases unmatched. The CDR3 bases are TGTGCCAGTAGCGAACCGACAGGGCCAGGATCCAAAAACATTCAGTACTTC. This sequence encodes CASSEPTGPGSKNIQYF.

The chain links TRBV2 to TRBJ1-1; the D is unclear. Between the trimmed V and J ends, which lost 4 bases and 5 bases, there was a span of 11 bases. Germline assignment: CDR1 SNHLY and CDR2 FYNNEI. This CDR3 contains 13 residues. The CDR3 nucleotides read TGTGCCAGCAGTGTGTACAGTGGGACTGAAGCTTTCTTT. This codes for CASSVYSGTEAFF.

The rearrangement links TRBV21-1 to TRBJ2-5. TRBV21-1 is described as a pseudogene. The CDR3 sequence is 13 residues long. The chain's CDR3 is CASRGGNQETQYF. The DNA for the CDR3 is TGTGCCAGCCGAGGGGGGAACCAGGAGACCCAGTACTTC.

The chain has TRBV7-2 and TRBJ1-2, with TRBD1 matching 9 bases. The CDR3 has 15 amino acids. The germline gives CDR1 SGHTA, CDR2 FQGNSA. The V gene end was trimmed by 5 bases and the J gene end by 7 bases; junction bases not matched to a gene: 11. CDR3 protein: CASSPQQGAIFGYTF. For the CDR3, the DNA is TGTGCCAGCAGCCCCCAACAGGGGGCGATTTTTGGCTACACCTTC.

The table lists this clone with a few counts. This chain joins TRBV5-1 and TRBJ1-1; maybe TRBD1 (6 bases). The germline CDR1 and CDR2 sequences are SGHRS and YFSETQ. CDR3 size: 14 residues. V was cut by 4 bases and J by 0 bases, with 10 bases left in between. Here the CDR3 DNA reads TGCGCCAGCAGCGGGGACACGTTGAACACTGAAGCTTTCTTT. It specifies CASSGDTLNTEAFF.

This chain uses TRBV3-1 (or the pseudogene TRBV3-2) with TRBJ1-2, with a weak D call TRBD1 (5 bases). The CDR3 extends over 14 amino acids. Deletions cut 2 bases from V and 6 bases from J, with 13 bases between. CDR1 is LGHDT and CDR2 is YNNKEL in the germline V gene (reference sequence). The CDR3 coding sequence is TGTGCCAGCAGCCAACTTCCGACAGACCATGGCTACACCTTC. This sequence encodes CASSQLPTDHGYTF.

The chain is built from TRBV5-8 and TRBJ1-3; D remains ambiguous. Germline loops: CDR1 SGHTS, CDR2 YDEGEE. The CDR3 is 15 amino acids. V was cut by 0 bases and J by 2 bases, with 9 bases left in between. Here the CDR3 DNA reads TGTGCCAGCAGCTTGGATGAGAGGGCTGGAAACACCATATATTTT. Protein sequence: CASSLDERAGNTIYF.

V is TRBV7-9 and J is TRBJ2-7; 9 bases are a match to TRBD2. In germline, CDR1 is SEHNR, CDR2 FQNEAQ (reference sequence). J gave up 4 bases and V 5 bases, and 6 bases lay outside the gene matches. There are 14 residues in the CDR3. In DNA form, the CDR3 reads TGTGCCAGCAGCCAGACTAGCGGCTCGTACGAGCAGTACTTC. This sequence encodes CASSQTSGSYEQYF.

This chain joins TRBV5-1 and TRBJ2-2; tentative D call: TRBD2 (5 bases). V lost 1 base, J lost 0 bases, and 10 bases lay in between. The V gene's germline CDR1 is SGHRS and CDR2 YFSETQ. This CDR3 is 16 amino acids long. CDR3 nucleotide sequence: TGCGCCAGCAGCTTGACGAGGGAAGCGAACACCGGGGAGCTGTTTTTT. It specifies CASSLTREANTGELFF. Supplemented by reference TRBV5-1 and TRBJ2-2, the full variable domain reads KAGVTQTPRYLIKTRGQQVTLSCSPISGHRSVSWYQQTPGQGLQFLFEYFSETQRNKGNFPGRFSGRQFSNSRSEMNVSTLELGDSALYLCASSLTREANTGELFFGEGSRLTVL.

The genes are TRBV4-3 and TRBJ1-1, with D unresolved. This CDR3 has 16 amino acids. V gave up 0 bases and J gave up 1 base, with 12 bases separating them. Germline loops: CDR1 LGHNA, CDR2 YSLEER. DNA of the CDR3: TGCGCCAGCAGCCAAGAATACCGGACGAGGAACACTGAAGCTTTCTTT. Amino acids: CASSQEYRTRNTEAFF.

The CDR3: CASSVTGQYEQYF. The CDR3 coding sequence is TGTGCCAGCAGCGTGACGGGACAGTACGAGCAGTACTTC. The chain employs TRBV11-2 and TRBJ2-7, with TRBD1 identical over 7 bases. The V and J ends lost 5 bases and 4 bases, in that order; junction bases with no gene match: 5. In germline, CDR1 is SGHAT, CDR2 FQNNGV. CDR3 size: 13 residues.

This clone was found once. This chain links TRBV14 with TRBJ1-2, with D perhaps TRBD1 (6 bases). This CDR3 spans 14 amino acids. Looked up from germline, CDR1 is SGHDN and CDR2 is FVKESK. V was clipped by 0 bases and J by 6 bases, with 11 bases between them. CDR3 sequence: CASSQDTGGHGYTF. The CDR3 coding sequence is TGTGCCAGCAGCCAAGATACCGGGGGCCATGGCTACACCTTC.

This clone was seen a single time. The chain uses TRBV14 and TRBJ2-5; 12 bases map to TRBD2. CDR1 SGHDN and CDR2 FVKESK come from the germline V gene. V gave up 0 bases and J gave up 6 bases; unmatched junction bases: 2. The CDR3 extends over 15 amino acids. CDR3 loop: CASSQDTSGRQTQYF. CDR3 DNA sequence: TGTGCCAGCAGCCAAGATACTAGCGGGAGGCAGACCCAGTACTTC.

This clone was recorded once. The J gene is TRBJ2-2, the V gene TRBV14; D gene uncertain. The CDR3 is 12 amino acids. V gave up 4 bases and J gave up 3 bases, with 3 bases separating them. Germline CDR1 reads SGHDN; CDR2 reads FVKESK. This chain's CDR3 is CASSLYTGELFF. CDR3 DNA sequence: TGTGCCAGCAGCCTATACACCGGGGAGCTGTTTTTT.

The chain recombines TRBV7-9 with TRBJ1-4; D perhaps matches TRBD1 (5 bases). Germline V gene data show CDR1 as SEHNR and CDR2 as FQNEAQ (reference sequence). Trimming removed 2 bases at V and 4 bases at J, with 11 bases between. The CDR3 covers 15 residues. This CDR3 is CASSLTQGLNEKLFF. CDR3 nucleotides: TGTGCCAGCAGCTTAACGCAGGGTCTTAATGAAAAACTGTTTTTT.

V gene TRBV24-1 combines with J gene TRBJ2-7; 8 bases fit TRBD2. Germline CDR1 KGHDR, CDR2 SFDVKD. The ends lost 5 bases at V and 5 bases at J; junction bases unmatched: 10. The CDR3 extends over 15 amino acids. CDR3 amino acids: CATSGSPGGGDEQYF. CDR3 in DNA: TGTGCCACCAGTGGCTCACCGGGGGGGGGCGACGAGCAGTACTTC.

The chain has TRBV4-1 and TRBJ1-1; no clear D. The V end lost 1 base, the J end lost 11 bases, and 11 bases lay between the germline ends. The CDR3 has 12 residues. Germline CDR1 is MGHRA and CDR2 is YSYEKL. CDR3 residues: CASSQGSGWAFF. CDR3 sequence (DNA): TGCGCCAGCAGCCAAGGTTCTGGGTGGGCTTTCTTT.

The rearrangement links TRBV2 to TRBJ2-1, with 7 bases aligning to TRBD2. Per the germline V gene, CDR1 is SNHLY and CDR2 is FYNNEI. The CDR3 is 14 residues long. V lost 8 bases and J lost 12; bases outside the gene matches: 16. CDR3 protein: CASLAGEYNEWQFF. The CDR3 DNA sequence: TGTGCCAGCCTGGCGGGAGAGTACAATGAGTGGCAGTTCTTC.

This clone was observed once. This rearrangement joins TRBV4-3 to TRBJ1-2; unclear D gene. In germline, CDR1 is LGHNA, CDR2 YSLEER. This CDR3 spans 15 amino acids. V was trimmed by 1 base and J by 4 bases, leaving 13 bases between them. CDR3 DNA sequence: TGCGCCAGCAGCCAAGCTCGCGGCAGCCTCTATGGCTACACCTTC. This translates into CASSQARGSLYGYTF.

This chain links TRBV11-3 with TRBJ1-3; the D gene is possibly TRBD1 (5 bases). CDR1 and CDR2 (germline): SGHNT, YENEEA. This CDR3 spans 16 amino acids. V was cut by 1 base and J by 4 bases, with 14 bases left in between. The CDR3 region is CASSLVAGTAGNTIYF. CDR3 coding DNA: TGTGCCAGCAGCTTAGTCGCAGGGACGGCCGGAAACACCATATATTTT.

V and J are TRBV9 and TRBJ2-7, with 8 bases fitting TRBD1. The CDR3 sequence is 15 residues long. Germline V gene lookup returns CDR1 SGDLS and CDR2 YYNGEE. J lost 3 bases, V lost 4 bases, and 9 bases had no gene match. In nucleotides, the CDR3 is TGTGCCAGCAGCTTCCGGGACAGGCCGGACTACGAGCAGTACTTC. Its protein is CASSFRDRPDYEQYF. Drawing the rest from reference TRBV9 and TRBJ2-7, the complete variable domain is DSGVTQTPKHLITATGQRVTLRCSPRSGDLSVYWYQQSLDQGLQFLIQYYNGEERAKGNILERFSAQQFPDLHSELNLSSLELGDSALYFCASSFRDRPDYEQYFGPGTRLTVT.

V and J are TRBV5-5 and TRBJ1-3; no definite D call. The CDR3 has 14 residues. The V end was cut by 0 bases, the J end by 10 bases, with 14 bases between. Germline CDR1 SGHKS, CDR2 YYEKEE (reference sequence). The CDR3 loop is CASSLDGSLFTIYF. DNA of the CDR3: TGTGCCAGCAGCTTGGACGGCTCTTTATTTACCATATATTTT.

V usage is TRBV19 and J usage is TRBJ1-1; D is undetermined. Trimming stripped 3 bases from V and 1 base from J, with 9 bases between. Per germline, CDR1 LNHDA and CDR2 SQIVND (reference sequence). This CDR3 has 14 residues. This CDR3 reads CASSMSVRNTEAFF. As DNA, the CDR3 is TGTGCCAGTAGTATGAGTGTCAGGAACACTGAAGCTTTCTTT.

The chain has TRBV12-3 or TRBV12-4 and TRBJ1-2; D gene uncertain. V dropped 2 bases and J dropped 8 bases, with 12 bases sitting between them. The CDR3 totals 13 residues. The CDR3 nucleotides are TGTGCCAGCAGTTTATTGGCTTATGACGGCTACACCTTC. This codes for CASSLLAYDGYTF.

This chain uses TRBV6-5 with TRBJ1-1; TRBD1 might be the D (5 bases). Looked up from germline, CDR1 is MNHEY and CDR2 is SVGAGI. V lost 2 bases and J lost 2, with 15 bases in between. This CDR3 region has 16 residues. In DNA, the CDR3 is TGTGCCAGCAGTTACGGGTGGGGACGGCCAAACACTGAAGCTTTCTTT. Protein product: CASSYGWGRPNTEAFF.

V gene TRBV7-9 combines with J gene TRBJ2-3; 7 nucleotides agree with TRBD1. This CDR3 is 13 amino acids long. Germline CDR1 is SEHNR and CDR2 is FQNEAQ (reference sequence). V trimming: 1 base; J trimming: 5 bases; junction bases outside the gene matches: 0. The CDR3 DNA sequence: TGTGCCAGCAGCTTAGACAGGGGAGATACGCAGTATTTT. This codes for CASSLDRGDTQYF.